This T cell receptor (beta chain) was recovered during a study of OX40 agonist ivuxolimab in advanced cancers. On this clone itself: The antigen remains unidentified.

Study findings and constraints: Clonal expansion was seen in CD4+ and CD8+ blood T cells by week 6 at 0.1 to 3.0 mg/kg. Compared with CD4+, CD8+ T cells on average had more expanded clones.

Profiling relied on immunoSEQ multiplex PCR, and the TCRdb table lists in-frame clones only, not all of them. The data show under 85,000 clones, roughly nine tenths seen once. CDR1 SGHTA and CDR2 FQGTGA come from the germline V gene. V dropped 3 bases and J dropped 4 bases, with 17 bases sitting between them. CDR3 size: 16 residues. V and J are TRBV7-3 and TRBJ2-3; D possibly uses TRBD1 or TRBD2 (5 bases each). The receptor was isolated from an adult with an advanced solid tumor such as melanoma, head and neck, liver or kidney cancer. The starting material was CD4+ or CD8+ T cells sorted from blood, obtained in a trial of the OX40 agonist ivuxolimab. DNA of the CDR3: TGTGCCAGCAGCTTGGGTGGGGCCGGAGGAGCAGATACGCAGTATTTT. Translating gives CASSLGGAGGADTQYF.